Each of the 14 T cell receptor beta chains below was sequenced from the same sample in a study of STAT5B mutations in CD4+ large granular lymphocyte leukemia. Method: immunoSEQ multiplex PCR; TCRdb's copy keeps in-frame clones and lacks some. Of approximately 39,000 clones in the sample, 65% to 90% were seen once. Material for sequencing was CD4+ T cells from blood buffy coats. The receptor source for this set is a human donor in good health.

The chain combines TRBV6-5 with TRBJ1-4; unclear D gene. Per the germline V gene, CDR1 is MNHEY and CDR2 is SVGAGI. The CDR3 sequence is 13 residues long. V dropped 1 base and J dropped 5 bases, with 5 bases sitting between them. Here the CDR3 DNA reads TGTGCCAGCAGTTACTGGGAGAATGAAAAACTGTTTTTT. Protein sequence: CASSYWENEKLFF.

The chain recombines TRBV2 with TRBJ2-1, with D perhaps TRBD2 (6 bases). V was pared by 4 bases and J by 8 bases, with 12 bases between. Germline CDR1 and CDR2: SNHLY and FYNNEI. The CDR3 covers 13 residues. The CDR3 DNA follows: TGTGCCAGCAGTGGGGGACTCCCCGATGAGCAGTTCTTC. It codes for CASSGGLPDEQFF. Looking up the rest from reference TRBV2 and TRBJ2-1 gives the full variable domain: EPEVTQTPSHQVTQMGQEVILRCVPISNHLYFYWYRQILGQKVEFLVSFYNNEISEKSEIFDDQFSVERPDGSNFTLKIRSTKLEDSAMYFCASSGGLPDEQFFGPGTRLTVL.

This chain joins TRBV6-5 and TRBJ1-1, with no clear D. The length of the CDR3 is 11 residues. Trimming took 10 bases from V and 11 from J, leaving 17 bases between them. Germline V gene lookup returns CDR1 MNHEY and CDR2 SVGAGI. The CDR3, as DNA: TGTGCCACCTTAGCTTCAAGAGAGGCTTTCTTT. Protein product: CATLASREAFF.

The chain carries TRBV10-3 and TRBJ1-1; 10 nucleotides line up with TRBD1. CDR3 length: 19 amino acids. Per germline, CDR1 ENHRY and CDR2 SYGVKD. V shed 3 bases, J shed 4 bases, and the junction held 17 bases outside the gene matches. In nucleotides, the CDR3 is TGTGCCATCAGTGACATTGTGCGGGGACAGGGGAGGGGGACCACTGAAGCTTTCTTT. Amino acid sequence: CAISDIVRGQGRGTTEAFF.

The rearrangement uses TRBV1 and TRBJ2-1; TRBD2, as called in the table, went unchecked against the DNA. TRBV1 represents a pseudogene. The CDR3 loop spans 20 amino acids. The DNA of the CDR3 is TGCACCAGCAGCCAAGATCGGGCTAGCGGGAGGCCCCCCCAGAACAATGAGCAGTTCTTC. It is translated as CTSSQDRASGRPPQNNEQFF.

The chain links TRBV29-1 to TRBJ2-3, with TRBD1 as a possible D gene (5 bases). V lost 5 bases to trimming and J lost 2 bases, with 14 bases between them. CDR1 and CDR2 from the germline V gene are SQVTM and ANQGSEA. The CDR3 runs 14 residues. CDR3 DNA sequence: TGCAGCGTTCGGCAGGGCGCTAACACAGATACGCAGTATTTT. As protein: CSVRQGANTDTQYF.

The J gene is TRBJ2-1, the V gene TRBV5-8; 7 bases map to TRBD2. This CDR3 comprises 15 residues. Germline V gene data show CDR1 as SGHTS and CDR2 as YDEGEE. V gave up 4 bases and J gave up 4 bases; unmatched junction bases: 8. The CDR3 coding sequence is TGTGCCAGCAGCGCGGGTGCGGGAGTGTACAATGAGCAGTTCTTC. Amino acid sequence: CASSAGAGVYNEQFF.

J is TRBJ2-3 and V is TRBV27, with D perhaps assigned TRBD1 or TRBD2 (6 bases each). Germline CDR1 reads MNHEY; CDR2 reads SMNVEV (reference sequence). The ends were cut back, 1 base at V and 4 bases at J, with 12 bases in the middle. The CDR3 length is 15 residues. The CDR3, as DNA: TGTGCCAGCAGTTTATATTCAGGGGAGGCAGATACGCAGTATTTT. Amino acids: CASSLYSGEADTQYF.

The rearrangement uses TRBV30 and TRBJ2-7, with D maybe TRBD2 (6 bases). CDR1 and CDR2 from the germline V gene are GTSNPN and SVGIG (reference sequence). V lost 5 bases and J 2 bases, leaving 10 bases between the germline ends. This CDR3 contains 12 residues. The CDR3 region is CAWGTGAYEQYF. CDR3 bases: TGTGCCTGGGGGACGGGAGCCTACGAGCAGTACTTC.

The chain joins TRBV6-5 to TRBJ2-2; TRBD2 aligns across 7 bases. The CDR3 contains 14 residues. In germline, CDR1 is MNHEY, CDR2 SVGAGI. With 6 bases clipped from V and 7 bases from J, the junction kept 8 bases outside the gene matches. In DNA, the CDR3 is TGTGCCAGCAGCCGGACTGGGGGGGACGGGGAGCTGTTTTTT. Its translation: CASSRTGGDGELFF.

V gene TRBV2 combines with J gene TRBJ2-7, with D perhaps matching TRBD1 or TRBD2 (5 bases each). The germline V gene encodes CDR1 SNHLY and CDR2 FYNNEI. Trimming took 7 bases from V and 0 from J, leaving 13 bases between them. There are 14 residues in the CDR3. The CDR3 nucleotides read TGTGCCAGCATAGCAGAGGGGAGCTCCTACGAGCAGTACTTC. It is translated as CASIAEGSSYEQYF.

This CDR3 reads CASSMRPSSGNTIYF. As DNA, the CDR3 is TGTGCCAGTAGTATGCGGCCGAGCTCTGGAAACACCATATATTTT. This rearrangement joins TRBV19 to TRBJ1-3; D remains ambiguous. Germline assignment: CDR1 LNHDA and CDR2 SQIVND (reference sequence). This CDR3 region has 15 residues. V was clipped by 3 bases and J by 0 bases, with 9 bases between them.

The chain employs TRBV15 and TRBJ2-7; D gene uncertain. Trimming took off 0 bases at V and 2 bases at J, with 11 bases between the two ends. The CDR3 runs to 15 residues. Germline-derived CDR1 and CDR2 are LNHNV and YYDKDF (reference sequence). CDR3 residues: CATSREQDLTYEQYF. CDR3 coding DNA: TGTGCCACCAGCAGAGAGCAAGACCTTACCTACGAGCAGTACTTC.

The CDR3 loop is CASSAGPQETQYF. The CDR3, as DNA: TGTGCCAGCAGCGCGGGGCCTCAAGAGACCCAGTACTTC. The chain joins TRBV7-2 to TRBJ2-5; tentative D call: TRBD2 (6 bases). The germline V gene encodes CDR1 SGHTA and CDR2 FQGNSA. V gave up 5 bases and J gave up 2 bases, with 9 bases separating them. This CDR3 is built from 13 residues.